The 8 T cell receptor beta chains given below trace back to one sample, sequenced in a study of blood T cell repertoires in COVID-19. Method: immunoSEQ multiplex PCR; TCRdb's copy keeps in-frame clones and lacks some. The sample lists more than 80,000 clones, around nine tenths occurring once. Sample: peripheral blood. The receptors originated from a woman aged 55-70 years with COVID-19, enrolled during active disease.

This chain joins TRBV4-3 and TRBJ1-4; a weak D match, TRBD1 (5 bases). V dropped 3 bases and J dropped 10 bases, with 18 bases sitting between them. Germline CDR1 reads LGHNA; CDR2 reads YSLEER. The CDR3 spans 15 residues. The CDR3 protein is CASSQISGTGVKLFF. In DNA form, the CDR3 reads TGCGCCAGCAGCCAGATTTCAGGGACGGGAGTAAAACTGTTTTTT.

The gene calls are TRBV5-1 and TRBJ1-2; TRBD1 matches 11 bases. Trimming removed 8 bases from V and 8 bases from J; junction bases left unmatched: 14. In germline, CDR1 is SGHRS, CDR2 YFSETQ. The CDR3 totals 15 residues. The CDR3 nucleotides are TGCGCCAGTCACCGGGATGGACAGGGGGCGGGAGGCTACACCTTC. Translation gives CASHRDGQGAGGYTF.

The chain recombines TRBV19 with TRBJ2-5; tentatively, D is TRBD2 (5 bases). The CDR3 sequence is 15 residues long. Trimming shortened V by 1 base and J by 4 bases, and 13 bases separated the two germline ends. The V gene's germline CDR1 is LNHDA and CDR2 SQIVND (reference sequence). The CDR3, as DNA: TGTGCCAGTAGTATAGGGACCCTCGAGGGAGAGACCCAGTACTTC. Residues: CASSIGTLEGETQYF.

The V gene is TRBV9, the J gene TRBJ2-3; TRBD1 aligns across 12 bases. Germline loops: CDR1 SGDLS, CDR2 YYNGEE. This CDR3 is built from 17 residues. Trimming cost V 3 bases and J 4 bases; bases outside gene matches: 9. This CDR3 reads CASSAYPGQGASDTQYF. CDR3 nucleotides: TGTGCCAGCAGCGCCTATCCGGGACAGGGGGCTTCAGATACGCAGTATTTT.

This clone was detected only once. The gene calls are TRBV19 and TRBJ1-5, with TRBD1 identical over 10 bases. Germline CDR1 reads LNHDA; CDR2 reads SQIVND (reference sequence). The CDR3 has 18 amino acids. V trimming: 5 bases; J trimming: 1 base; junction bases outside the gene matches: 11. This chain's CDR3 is CASSSQDRGLWSNQPQHF. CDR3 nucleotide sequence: TGTGCCAGTAGTTCCCAAGACAGGGGGCTCTGGAGCAATCAGCCCCAGCATTTT.

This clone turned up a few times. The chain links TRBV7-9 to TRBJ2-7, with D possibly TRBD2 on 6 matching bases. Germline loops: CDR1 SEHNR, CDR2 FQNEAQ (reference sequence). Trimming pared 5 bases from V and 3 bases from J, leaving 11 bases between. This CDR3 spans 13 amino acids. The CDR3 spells CASSRPEGYEQYF. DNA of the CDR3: TGTGCCAGCAGCCGACCGGAGGGCTACGAGCAGTACTTC. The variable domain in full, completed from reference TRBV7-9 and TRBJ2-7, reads DTGVSQNPRHKITKRGQNVTFRCDPISEHNRLYWYRQTLGQGPEFLTYFQNEAQLEKSRLLSDRFSAERPKGSFSTLEIQRTEQGDSAMYLCASSRPEGYEQYFGPGTRLTVT.

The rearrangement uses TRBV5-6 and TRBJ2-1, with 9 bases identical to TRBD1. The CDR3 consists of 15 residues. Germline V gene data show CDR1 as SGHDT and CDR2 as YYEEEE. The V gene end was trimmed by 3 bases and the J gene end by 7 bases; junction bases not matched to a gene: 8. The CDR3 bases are TGTGCCAGCAGCTCATTTGACAGGGGGAGAAATGAGCAGTTCTTC. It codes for CASSSFDRGRNEQFF.

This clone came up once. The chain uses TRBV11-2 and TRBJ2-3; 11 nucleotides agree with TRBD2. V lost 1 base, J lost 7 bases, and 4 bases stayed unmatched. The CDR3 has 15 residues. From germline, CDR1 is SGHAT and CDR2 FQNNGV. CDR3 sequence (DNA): TGTGCCAGCAGCTTAGTGGCTAGCGGGGGGTATACGCAGTATTTT. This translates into CASSLVASGGYTQYF. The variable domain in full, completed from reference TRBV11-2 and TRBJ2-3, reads EAGVAQSPRYKIIEKRQSVAFWCNPISGHATLYWYQQILGQGPKLLIQFQNNGVVDDSQLPKDRFSAERLKGVDSTLKIQPAKLEDSAVYLCASSLVASGGYTQYFGPGTRLTVL.